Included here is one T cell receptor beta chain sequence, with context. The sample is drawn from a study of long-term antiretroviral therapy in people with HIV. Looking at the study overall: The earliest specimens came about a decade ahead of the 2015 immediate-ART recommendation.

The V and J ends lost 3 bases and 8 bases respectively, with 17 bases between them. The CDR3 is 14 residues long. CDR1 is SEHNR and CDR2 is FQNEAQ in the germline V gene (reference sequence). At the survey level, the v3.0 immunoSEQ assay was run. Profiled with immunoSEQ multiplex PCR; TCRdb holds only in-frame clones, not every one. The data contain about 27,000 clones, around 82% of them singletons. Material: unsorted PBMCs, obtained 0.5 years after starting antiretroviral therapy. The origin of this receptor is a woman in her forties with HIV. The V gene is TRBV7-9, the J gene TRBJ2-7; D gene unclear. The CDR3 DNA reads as TGTGCCAGCAGCTTTGGTAGCCAGATCTATCAGCAGTACTTC. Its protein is CASSFGSQIYQQYF.